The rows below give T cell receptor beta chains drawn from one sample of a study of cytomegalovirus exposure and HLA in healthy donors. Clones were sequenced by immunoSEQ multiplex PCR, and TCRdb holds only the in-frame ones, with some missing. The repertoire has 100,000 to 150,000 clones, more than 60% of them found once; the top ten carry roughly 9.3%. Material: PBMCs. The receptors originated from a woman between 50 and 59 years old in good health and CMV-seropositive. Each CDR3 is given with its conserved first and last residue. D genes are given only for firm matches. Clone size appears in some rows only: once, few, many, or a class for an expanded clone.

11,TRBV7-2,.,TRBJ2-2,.,CASSFIGELFF,TGTGCCAGCAGCTTTATCGGGGAGCTGTTTTTT
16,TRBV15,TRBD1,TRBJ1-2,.,CATSSRVTGGVKGYTF,TGTGCCACCAGCTCTCGGGTGACAGGGGGCGTTAAAGGCTACACCTTC
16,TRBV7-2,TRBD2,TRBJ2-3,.,CASSGYTSGRTDTQYF,TGTGCCAGCAGCGGTTACACTAGCGGGAGAACAGATACGCAGTATTTT
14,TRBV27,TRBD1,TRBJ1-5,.,CASSPRDRGLTQHF,TGTGCCAGCAGTCCCCGGGACAGGGGGTTAACCCAGCATTTT
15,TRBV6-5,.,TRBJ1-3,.,CASSYSGGRGNTIYF,TGTGCCAGCAGTTACTCAGGCGGGCGCGGAAACACCATATATTTT
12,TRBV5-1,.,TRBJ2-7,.,CASSLIPYEQYF,TGCGCCAGCAGCCTAATCCCCTACGAGCAGTACTTC
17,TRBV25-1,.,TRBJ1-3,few,CASSELGQQNSGNTIYF,TGTGCCAGCAGTGAACTTGGACAGCAGAATAGTGGAAACACCATATATTTT
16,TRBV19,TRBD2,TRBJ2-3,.,CVSTRKTSGSSDTQYF,TGTGTCAGTACCAGAAAGACTAGCGGGAGTTCTGATACGCAGTATTTT
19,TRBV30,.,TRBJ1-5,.,CACATLGQIPALSNQPQHF,TGTGCCTGCGCTACCCTCGGACAGATCCCAGCGTTAAGCAATCAGCCCCAGCATTTT
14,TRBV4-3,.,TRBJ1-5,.,CASSQGSAAGPQHF,TGCGCCAGCAGCCAAGGCAGCGCCGCGGGGCCCCAGCATTTT
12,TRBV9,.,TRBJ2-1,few,CASSAGYNEQFF,TGTGCCAGCAGCGCAGGATACAATGAGCAGTTCTTC
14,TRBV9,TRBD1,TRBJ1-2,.,CASSGQGINYGYTF,TGTGCCAGCAGCGGACAGGGAATTAACTATGGCTACACCTTC
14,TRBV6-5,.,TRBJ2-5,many,CASSYSNSVETQYF,TGTGCCAGCAGTTACTCGAATTCGGTTGAGACCCAGTACTTC
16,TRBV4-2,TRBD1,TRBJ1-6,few,CASSQRQGADNSPLHF,TGTGCCAGCAGCCAACGTCAGGGGGCCGACAATTCACCCCTCCACTTT
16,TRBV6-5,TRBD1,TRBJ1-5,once,CASSFRTGTGNQPQHF,TGTGCCAGCAGTTTTCGCACCGGGACAGGGAATCAGCCCCAGCATTTT
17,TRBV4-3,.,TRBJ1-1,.,CASSQDQVGGENTEAFF,TGCGCCAGCAGCCAAGACCAGGTGGGGGGGGAGAACACTGAAGCTTTCTTT
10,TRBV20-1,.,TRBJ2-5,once,CSALSETQYF,TGCAGTGCCCTCTCCGAGACCCAGTACTTC
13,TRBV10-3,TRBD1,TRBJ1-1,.,CASEGQPNTEAFF,TGTGCCTCTGAGGGACAGCCGAACACTGAAGCTTTCTTT
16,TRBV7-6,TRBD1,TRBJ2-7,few,CASSSTFGTGAYEQYF,TGTGCCAGCAGCTCTACGTTCGGGACAGGGGCCTACGAGCAGTACTTC
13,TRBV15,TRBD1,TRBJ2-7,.,CATSGGQVGEQYF,TGTGCCACCAGCGGCGGACAGGTAGGCGAGCAGTACTTC
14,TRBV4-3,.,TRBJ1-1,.,CASSQDPPSTEAFF,TGCGCCAGCAGCCAAGATCCCCCGAGCACTGAAGCTTTCTTT
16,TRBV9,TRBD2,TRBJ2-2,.,CASSPGLAGNTGELFF,TGTGCCAGCAGCCCCGGACTAGCGGGGAACACCGGGGAGCTGTTTTTT
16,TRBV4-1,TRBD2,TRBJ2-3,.,CASSQGLAGGEDTQYF,TGCGCCAGCAGCCAAGGACTAGCGGGGGGTGAAGATACGCAGTATTTT
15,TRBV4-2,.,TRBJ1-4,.,CASSREQATNEKLFF,TGTGCCAGCAGCCGAGAACAGGCAACTAATGAAAAACTGTTTTTT
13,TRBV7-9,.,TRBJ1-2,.,CASSRDSNYGYTF,TGTGCCAGCAGTAGAGACAGTAACTATGGCTACACCTTC
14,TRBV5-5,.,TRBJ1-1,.,CASRTGPSNTEAFF,TGTGCCAGCAGAACAGGGCCCTCGAACACTGAAGCTTTCTTT
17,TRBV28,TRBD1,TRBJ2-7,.,CASSDPTGAVGRDEQYF,TGTGCCAGCAGTGACCCTACAGGGGCGGTGGGGCGGGACGAGCAGTACTTC
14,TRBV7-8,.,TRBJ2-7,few,CASSFGGSPYEQYF,TGTGCCAGCAGCTTCGGTGGGAGTCCCTACGAGCAGTACTTC
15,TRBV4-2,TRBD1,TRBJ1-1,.,CASSWGGTASTEAFF,TGTGCCAGCAGCTGGGGTGGGACAGCTAGCACTGAAGCTTTCTTT
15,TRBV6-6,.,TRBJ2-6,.,CASSYQGSGANVLTF,TGTGCCAGCAGTTACCAGGGCTCTGGGGCCAACGTCCTGACTTTC
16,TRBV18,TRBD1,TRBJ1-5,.,CASSPGTGGGNQPQHF,TGTGCCAGCTCACCAGGGACAGGGGGGGGCAATCAGCCCCAGCATTTT
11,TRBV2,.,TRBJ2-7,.,CASIQGYEQYF,TGTGCCAGCATACAGGGCTACGAGCAGTACTTC
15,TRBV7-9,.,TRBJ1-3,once,CASTRAEGRANTIYF,TGTGCCAGCACCCGGGCGGAGGGGCGAGCAAACACCATATATTTT
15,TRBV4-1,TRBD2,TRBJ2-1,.,CASSQMGLALNEQFF,TGCGCCAGCAGCCAAATGGGACTAGCCCTCAATGAGCAGTTCTTC
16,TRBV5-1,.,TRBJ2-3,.,CASSLGLAVSTDTQYF,TGCGCCAGCAGCTTGGGGCTAGCAGTAAGCACAGATACGCAGTATTTT
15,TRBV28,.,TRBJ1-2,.,CASSFPAGVSYGYTF,TGTGCCAGCAGTTTTCCCGCAGGGGTTTCCTATGGCTACACCTTC
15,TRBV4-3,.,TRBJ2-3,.,CASSQGGFSTDTQYF,TGCGCCAGCAGCCAAGGAGGGTTTAGCACAGATACGCAGTATTTT
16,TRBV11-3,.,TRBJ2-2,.,CASTLAGTTNTGELFF,TGTGCCAGCACCCTAGCCGGGACAACGAACACCGGGGAGCTGTTTTTT
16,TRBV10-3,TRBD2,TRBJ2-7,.,CAISDRLAESSYEQYF,TGTGCCATCAGTGACCGACTAGCTGAAAGCTCCTACGAGCAGTACTTC
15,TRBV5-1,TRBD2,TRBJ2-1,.,CASSQRTSAHNEQFF,TGCGCCAGCAGCCAAAGGACTAGCGCCCACAATGAGCAGTTCTTC
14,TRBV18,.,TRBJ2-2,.,CASSPSSPTGELFF,TGTGCCAGCTCACCCTCCAGTCCCACCGGGGAGCTGTTTTTT